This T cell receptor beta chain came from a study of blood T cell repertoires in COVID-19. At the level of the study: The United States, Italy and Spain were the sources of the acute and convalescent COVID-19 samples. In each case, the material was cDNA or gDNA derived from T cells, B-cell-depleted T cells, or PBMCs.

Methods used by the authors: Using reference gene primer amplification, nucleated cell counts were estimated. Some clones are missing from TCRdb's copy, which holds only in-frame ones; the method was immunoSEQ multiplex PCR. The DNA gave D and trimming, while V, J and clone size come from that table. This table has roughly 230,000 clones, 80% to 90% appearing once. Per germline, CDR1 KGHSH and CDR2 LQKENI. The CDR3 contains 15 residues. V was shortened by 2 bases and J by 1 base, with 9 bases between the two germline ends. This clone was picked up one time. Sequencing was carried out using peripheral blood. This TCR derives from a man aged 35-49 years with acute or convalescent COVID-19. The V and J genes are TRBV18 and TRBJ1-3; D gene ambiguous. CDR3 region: CASSPGRGSGNTIYF. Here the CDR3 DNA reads TGTGCCAGCTCACCAGGGCGAGGGTCTGGAAACACCATATATTTT.